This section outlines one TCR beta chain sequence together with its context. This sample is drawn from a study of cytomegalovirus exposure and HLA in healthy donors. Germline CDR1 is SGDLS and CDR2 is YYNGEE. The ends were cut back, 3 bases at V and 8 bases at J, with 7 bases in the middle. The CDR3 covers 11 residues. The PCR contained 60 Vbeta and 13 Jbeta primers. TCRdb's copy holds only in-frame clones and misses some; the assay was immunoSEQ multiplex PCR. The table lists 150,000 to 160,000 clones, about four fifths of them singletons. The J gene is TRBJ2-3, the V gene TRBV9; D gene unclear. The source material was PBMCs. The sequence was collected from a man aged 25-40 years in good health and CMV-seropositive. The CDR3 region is CASSAAGTQYF. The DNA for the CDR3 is TGTGCCAGCAGCGCGGCAGGTACGCAGTATTTT. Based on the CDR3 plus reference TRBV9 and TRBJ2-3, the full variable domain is DSGVTQTPKHLITATGQRVTLRCSPRSGDLSVYWYQQSLDQGLQFLIQYYNGEERAKGNILERFSAQQFPDLHSELNLSSLELGDSALYFCASSAAGTQYFGPGTRLTVL.